These 8 T cell receptor beta chains came from one sample sequenced in a study of response to subunit inactivated influenza vaccine. TCRdb fed the RT-PCR reads into MiXCR, producing one record per CDR3 protein. Found here are a few hundred thousand distinct CDR3 sequences, around 22% of them singletons; the top ten hold around a tenth. The sample here was PBMCs from blood, taken 21 months after vaccination. These receptors originate from a man aged 45 to 75 who received an inactivated influenza vaccine.

This clonotype was counted between two and nine times. The chain has TRBV7-8 and TRBJ2-6; D tentatively fits TRBD1 or TRBD2 (5 bases each). Trimming pared 6 bases from V and 0 bases from J, leaving 9 bases between. Germline V lookup: CDR1 SGHVS, CDR2 FQNEAQ. The CDR3 covers 15 residues. The CDR3, as DNA: TGTGCCAGCAGGTCAGGGAGCTCTGGGGCCAACGTCCTGACTTTC. Translating it yields CASRSGSSGANVLTF. The full variable domain, rest sourced from reference TRBV7-8 and TRBJ2-6, is GAGVSQSPRYKVAKRGQDVALRCDPISGHVSLFWYQQALGQGPEFLTYFQNEAQLDKSGLPSDRFFAERPEGSVSTLKIQRTQQEDSAVYLCASRSGSSGANVLTFGAGSRLTVL.

This clonotype was counted a few times. The V gene is TRBV29-1, the J gene TRBJ1-1; D remains ambiguous. V was clipped by 6 bases and J by 1 base, with 15 bases between them. Germline assignment: CDR1 SQVTM and CDR2 ANQGSEA. There are 14 residues in the CDR3. The CDR3: CSVLMRLANTEAFF. The CDR3 nucleotides read TGCAGCGTACTTATGCGACTGGCGAACACTGAAGCTTTCTTT.

The V gene is TRBV12-3 or TRBV12-4, the J gene TRBJ2-7, with D perhaps matching TRBD2 (6 bases). V lost 7 bases, J lost 6 bases, and 13 bases lay in between. The length of the CDR3 is 12 residues. CDR3 in DNA: TGTGCCAGCAATGGAGGGATTGGCGAGCAGTACTTC. As protein: CASNGGIGEQYF.

This clonotype has more than one count but fewer than ten. J is TRBJ1-6 and V is TRBV4-1; the D is unclear. This CDR3 is built from 16 residues. Per the germline V gene, CDR1 is MGHRA and CDR2 is YSYEKL. V lost 2 bases and J 5 bases, leaving 13 bases between the germline ends. CDR3 amino acids: CASSQPTMRDNSPLHF. CDR3 coding DNA: TGCGCCAGCAGCCAACCCACCATGAGGGATAATTCACCCCTCCACTTT.

The CDR3 DNA reads TGTGCCAGCAGCGTAGAGGCCACTGTTGGGTCACCCCTCCACTTT. This gives the protein CASSVEATVGSPLHF. The chain is built from TRBV9 and TRBJ1-6; D gene unclear. Trimming removed 0 bases at V and 10 bases at J, with 14 bases between. This CDR3 has 15 residues. Per the germline V gene, CDR1 is SGDLS and CDR2 is YYNGEE.

The chain recombines TRBV2 with TRBJ1-5; D possibly corresponds to TRBD1 (6 bases). V shed 4 bases and J shed 6 bases, with 10 bases lying between them. CDR3 length: 13 amino acids. Germline assignment: CDR1 SNHLY and CDR2 FYNNEI. DNA for the CDR3: TGTGCCAGCAGTGTAGAGGGGGGTCAGCCCCAGCATTTT. Translated: CASSVEGGQPQHF.

This clonotype occurred a few times. The chain recombines TRBV15 with TRBJ2-7, with D possibly matching TRBD2 (5 bases). Trimming removed 4 bases from V and 4 bases from J, with 8 bases in between. Germline-derived CDR1 and CDR2 are LNHNV and YYDKDF (reference sequence). The CDR3 consists of 12 residues. The CDR3 coding sequence is TGTGCCACCAGCAAAGGAGGTTACGAGCAGTACTTC. Amino acid sequence: CATSKGGYEQYF.

Only a few counts were recorded for this clonotype. This sequence joins TRBV6-2 or TRBV6-3 and TRBJ1-1, with D perhaps matching TRBD1 (6 bases). Trimming stripped 5 bases from V and 4 bases from J, with 14 bases between. CDR3 length equals 14 residues. From germline, CDR1 is MNHEY and CDR2 SVGEGT. CDR3 residues: CASSTTGWVTEAFF. CDR3 DNA sequence: TGTGCCAGCAGTACCACAGGGTGGGTCACTGAAGCTTTCTTT.